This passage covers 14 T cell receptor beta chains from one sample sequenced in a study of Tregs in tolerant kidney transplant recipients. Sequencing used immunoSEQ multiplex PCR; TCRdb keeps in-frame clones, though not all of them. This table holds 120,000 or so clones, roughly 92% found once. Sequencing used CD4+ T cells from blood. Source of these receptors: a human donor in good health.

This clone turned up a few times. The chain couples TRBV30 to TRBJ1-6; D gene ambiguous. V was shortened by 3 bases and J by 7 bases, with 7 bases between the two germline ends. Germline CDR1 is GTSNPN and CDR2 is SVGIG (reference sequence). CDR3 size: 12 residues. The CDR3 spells CAWRMGNSPLHF. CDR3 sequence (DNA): TGTGCCTGGAGGATGGGGAATTCACCCCTCCACTTT.

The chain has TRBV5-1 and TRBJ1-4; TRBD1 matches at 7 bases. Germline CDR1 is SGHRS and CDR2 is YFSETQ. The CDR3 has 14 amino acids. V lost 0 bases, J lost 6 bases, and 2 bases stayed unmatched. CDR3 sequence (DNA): TGCGCCAGCAGCTTGGTAGGGGGCGATGAAAAACTGTTTTTT. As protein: CASSLVGGDEKLFF.

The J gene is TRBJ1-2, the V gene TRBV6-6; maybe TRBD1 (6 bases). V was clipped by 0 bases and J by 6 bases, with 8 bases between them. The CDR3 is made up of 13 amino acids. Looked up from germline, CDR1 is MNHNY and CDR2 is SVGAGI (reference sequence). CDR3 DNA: TGTGCCAGCAGTTACTCGGGGGCGGATGGCTACACCTTC. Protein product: CASSYSGADGYTF.

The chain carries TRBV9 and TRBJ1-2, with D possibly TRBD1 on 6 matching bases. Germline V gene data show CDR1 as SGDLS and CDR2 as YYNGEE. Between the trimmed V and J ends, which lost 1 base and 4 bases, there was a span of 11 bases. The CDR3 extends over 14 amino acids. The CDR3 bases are TGTGCCAGCAGCGTACAGGGGCAAGGCTATGGCTACACCTTC. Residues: CASSVQGQGYGYTF.

CDR3 protein: CASSLDVRGWGEKLFF. The DNA for the CDR3 is TGTGCCAGCAGCTTAGATGTGCGTGGTTGGGGTGAAAAACTGTTTTTT. This chain uses TRBV11-2 with TRBJ1-4, with unresolved D. V lost 0 bases and J 7 bases, leaving 15 bases between the germline ends. The CDR3 is made up of 16 amino acids. Germline V gives CDR1 SGHAT, CDR2 FQNNGV.

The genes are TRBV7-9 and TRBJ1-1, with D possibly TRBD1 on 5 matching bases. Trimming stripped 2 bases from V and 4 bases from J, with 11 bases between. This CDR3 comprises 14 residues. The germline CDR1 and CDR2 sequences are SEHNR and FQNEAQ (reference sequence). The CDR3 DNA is TGTGCCAGCAGCTTACAGGGTTCGAGCACTGAAGCTTTCTTT. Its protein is CASSLQGSSTEAFF.

The CDR3 loop reads CASRPSISGANVLTF. CDR3 in DNA: TGTGCCAGCAGACCCTCTATCTCTGGGGCCAACGTCCTGACTTTC. This chain links TRBV6-5 with TRBJ2-6; D remains ambiguous. Germline assignment: CDR1 MNHEY and CDR2 SVGAGI. Deletions cut 6 bases from V and 0 bases from J, with 9 bases between. The CDR3 covers 15 residues.

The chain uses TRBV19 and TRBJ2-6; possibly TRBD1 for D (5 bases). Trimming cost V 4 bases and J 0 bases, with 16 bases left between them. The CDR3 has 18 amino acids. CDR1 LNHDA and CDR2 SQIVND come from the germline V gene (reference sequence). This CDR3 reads CASSNRQGVSSGANVLTF. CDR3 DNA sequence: TGTGCCAGTAGTAATCGACAAGGGGTAAGCTCTGGGGCCAACGTCCTGACTTTC.

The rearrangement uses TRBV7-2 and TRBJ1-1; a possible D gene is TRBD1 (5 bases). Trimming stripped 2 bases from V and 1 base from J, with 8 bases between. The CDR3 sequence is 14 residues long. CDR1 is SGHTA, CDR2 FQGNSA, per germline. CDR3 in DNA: TGTGCCAGCAGCTTAAGGGGCCGGAACACTGAAGCTTTCTTT. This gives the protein CASSLRGRNTEAFF.

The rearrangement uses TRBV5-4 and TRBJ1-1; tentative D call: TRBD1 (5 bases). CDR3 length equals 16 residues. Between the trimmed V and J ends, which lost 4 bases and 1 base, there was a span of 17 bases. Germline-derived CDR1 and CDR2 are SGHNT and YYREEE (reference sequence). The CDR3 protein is CASSRLPGTGNTEAFF. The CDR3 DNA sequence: TGTGCCAGCAGCAGATTACCCGGGACGGGGAACACTGAAGCTTTCTTT.

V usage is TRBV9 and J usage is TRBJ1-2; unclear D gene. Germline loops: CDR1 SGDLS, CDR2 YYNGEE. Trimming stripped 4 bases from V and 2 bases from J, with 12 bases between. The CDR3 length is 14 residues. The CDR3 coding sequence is TGTGCCAGCAGCCCGCGATCGGGGAACTATGGCTACACCTTC. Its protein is CASSPRSGNYGYTF.

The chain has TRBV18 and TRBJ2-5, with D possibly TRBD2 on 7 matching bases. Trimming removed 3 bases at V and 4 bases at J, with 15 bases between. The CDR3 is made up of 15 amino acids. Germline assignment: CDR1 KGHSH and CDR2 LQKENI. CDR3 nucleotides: TGTGCCAGCTCACCCGCCGGGGGAGGGGGAGAGACCCAGTACTTC. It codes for CASSPAGGGGETQYF.

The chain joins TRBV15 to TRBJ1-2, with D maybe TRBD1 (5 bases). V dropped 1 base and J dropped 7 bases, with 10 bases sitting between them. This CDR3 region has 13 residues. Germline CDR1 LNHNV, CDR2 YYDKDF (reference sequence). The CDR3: CATSRGRGAGYTF. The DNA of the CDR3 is TGTGCCACCAGCAGAGGGAGGGGCGCTGGCTACACCTTC.

This chain's CDR3 is CASSDRTGQAFF. The CDR3 bases are TGTGCCAGCTCAGATAGAACAGGACAAGCTTTCTTT. The chain uses TRBV18 and TRBJ1-1, with a possible D match to TRBD1 (5 bases). V shed 5 bases and J shed 9 bases, with 13 bases lying between them. The CDR3 is 12 residues long. The germline V gene encodes CDR1 KGHSH and CDR2 LQKENI.